The following is a T cell receptor (beta chain) sequence with its context. This entry belongs to a study of blood T cell repertoires in COVID-19. Study at large: The study drew acute and convalescent COVID-19 samples from the United States, Italy and Spain. The analysed material was cDNA or gDNA that came from T cells, B-cell-depleted T cells, or PBMCs.

The V end was cut by 2 bases, the J end by 7 bases, with 14 bases between. Per germline, CDR1 MNHEY and CDR2 SVGAGI. There are 14 residues in the CDR3. Original processing methods: Nucleated cell counts were estimated from reference gene primer amplification. Sequencing used immunoSEQ multiplex PCR; TCRdb keeps in-frame clones, though not all of them. V, J and clone size were drawn from that table, and D and trimming were deduced from the DNA. The profile shows around 160,000 clones, around four fifths of them singletons. The sequence came from a woman in her 40s with active or convalescent COVID-19. What was sequenced was peripheral blood. This chain links TRBV6-5 with TRBJ1-2; D is perhaps TRBD1 (6 bases). The CDR3 here is CASSYLGQTLGYTF. Here the CDR3 DNA reads TGTGCCAGCAGTTACCTCGGACAGACGCTTGGCTACACCTTC.